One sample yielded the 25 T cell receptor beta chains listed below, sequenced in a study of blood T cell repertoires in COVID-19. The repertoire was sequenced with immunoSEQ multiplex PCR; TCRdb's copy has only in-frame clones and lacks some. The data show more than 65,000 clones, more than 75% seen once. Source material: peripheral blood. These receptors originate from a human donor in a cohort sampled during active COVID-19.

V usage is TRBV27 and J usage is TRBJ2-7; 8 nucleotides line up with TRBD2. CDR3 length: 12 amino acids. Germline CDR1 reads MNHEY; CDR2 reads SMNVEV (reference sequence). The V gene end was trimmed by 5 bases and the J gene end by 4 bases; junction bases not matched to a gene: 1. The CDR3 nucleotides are TGTGCCAGCAGTGCGGGGGGATACGAGCAGTACTTC. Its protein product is CASSAGGYEQYF.

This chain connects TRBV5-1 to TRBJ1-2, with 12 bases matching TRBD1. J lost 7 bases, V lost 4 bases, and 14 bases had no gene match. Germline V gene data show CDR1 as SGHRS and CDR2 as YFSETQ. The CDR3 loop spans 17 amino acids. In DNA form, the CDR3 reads TGCGCCAGCAGCCTAGATCCCGGGACAGGGGGCGGGTTTGGCTACACCTTC. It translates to CASSLDPGTGGGFGYTF.

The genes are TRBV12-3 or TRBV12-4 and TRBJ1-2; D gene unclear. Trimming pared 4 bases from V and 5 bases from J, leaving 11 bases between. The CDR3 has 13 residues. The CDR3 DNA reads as TGTGCCAGCAGTTCCGGGTCTCAATATGGCTACACCTTC. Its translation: CASSSGSQYGYTF.

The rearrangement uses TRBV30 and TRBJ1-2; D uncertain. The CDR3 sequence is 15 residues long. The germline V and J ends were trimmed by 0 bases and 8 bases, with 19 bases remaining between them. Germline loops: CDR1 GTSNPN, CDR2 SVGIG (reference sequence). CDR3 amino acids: CAWSVRRVSLGGYTF. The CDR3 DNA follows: TGTGCCTGGAGTGTACGGAGGGTTTCGCTCGGGGGCTACACCTTC.

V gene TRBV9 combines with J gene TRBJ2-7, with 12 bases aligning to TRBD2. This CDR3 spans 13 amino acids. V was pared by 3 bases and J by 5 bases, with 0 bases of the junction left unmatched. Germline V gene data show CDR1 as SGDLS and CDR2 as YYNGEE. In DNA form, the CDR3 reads TGTGCCAGCAGCGGGACTAGCGGGGACGAGCAGTACTTC. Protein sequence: CASSGTSGDEQYF.

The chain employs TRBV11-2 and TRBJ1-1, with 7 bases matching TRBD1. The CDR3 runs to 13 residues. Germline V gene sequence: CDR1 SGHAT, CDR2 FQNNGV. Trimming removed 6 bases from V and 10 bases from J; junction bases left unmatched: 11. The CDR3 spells CASSPRGTVVAFF. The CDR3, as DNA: TGTGCCAGCAGTCCCCGCGGGACAGTAGTAGCTTTCTTT.

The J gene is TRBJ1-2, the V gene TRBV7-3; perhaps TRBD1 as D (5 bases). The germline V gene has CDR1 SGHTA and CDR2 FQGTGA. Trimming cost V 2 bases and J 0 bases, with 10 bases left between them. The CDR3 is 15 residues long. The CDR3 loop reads CASSLRGGANYGYTF. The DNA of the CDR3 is TGTGCCAGCAGCTTACGGGGGGGAGCTAACTATGGCTACACCTTC.

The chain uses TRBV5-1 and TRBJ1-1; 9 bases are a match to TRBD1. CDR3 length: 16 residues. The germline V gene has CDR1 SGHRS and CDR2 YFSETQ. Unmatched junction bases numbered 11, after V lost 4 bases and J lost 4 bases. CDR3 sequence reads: CASSDTTGGPSTEAFF. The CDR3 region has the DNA TGCGCCAGCAGCGACACGACAGGGGGACCTAGCACTGAAGCTTTCTTT.

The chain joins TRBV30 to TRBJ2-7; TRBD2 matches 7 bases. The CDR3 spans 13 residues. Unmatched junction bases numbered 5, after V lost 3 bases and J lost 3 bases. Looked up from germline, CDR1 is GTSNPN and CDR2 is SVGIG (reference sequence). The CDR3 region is CAWRGGAHYEQYF. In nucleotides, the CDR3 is TGTGCCTGGAGGGGAGGGGCGCACTACGAGCAGTACTTC.

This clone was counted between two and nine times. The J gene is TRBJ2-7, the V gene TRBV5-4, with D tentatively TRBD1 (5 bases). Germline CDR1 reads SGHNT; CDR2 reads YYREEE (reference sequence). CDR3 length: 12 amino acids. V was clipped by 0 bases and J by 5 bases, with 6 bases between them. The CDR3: CASSLDRHEQYF. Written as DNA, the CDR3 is TGTGCCAGCAGCTTGGACAGGCACGAGCAGTACTTC.

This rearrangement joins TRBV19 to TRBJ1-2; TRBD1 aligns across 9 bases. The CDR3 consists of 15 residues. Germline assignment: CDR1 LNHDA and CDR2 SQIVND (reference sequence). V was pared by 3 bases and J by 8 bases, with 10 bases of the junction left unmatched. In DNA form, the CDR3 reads TGTGCCAGTAGTATCGGAGGGACAGGGCGGGACGGCTACACCTTC. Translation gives CASSIGGTGRDGYTF.

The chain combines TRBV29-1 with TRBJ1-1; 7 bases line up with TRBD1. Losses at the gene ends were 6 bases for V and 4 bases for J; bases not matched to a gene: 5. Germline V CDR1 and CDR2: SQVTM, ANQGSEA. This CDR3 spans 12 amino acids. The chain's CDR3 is CSVQQGRTEAFF. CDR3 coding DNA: TGCAGCGTCCAACAGGGGCGCACTGAAGCTTTCTTT.

The CDR3 DNA reads TGTGCCAGCAGCGTAGGTTGGGGTCGGGGATCCGAGCAGTACTTC. This encodes CASSVGWGRGSEQYF. The rearrangement uses TRBV9 and TRBJ2-7; possible D gene TRBD2, 5 bases. Looked up from germline, CDR1 is SGDLS and CDR2 is YYNGEE. The CDR3 runs to 15 residues. V was clipped by 0 bases and J by 6 bases, with 16 bases between them.

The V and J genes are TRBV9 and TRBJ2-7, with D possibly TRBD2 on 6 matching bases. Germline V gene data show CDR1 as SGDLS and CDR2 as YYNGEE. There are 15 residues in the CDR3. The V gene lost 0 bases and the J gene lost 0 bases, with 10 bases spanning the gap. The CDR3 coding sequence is TGTGCCAGCAGCGTAGGACACGGGAGCTCCTACGAGCAGTACTTC. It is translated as CASSVGHGSSYEQYF.

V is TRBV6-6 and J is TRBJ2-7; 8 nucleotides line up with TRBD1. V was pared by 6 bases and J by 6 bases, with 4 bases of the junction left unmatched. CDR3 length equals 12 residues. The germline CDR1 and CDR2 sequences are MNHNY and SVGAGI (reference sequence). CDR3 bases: TGTGCCAGCAGCCCCGACAGGGGCGAGCAGTACTTC. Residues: CASSPDRGEQYF.

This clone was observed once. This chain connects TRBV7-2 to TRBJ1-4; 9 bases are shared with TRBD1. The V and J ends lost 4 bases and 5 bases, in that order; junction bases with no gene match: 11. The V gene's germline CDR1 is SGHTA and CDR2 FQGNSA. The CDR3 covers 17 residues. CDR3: CASSSFFRDRVNEKLFF. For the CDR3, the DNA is TGTGCCAGCAGCTCTTTCTTCCGGGACAGGGTCAATGAAAAACTGTTTTTT.

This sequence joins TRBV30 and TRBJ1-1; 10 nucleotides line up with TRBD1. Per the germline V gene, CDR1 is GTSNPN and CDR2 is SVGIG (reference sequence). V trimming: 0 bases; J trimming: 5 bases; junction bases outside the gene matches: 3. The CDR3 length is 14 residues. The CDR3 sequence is CAWSVLDRGTEAFF. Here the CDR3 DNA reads TGTGCCTGGAGTGTACTGGACAGGGGGACTGAAGCTTTCTTT.

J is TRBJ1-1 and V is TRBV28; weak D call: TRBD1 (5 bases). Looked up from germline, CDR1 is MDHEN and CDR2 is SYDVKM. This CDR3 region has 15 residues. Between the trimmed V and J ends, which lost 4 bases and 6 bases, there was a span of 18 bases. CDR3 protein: CASSYISAGPAEAFF. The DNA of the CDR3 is TGTGCCAGCAGTTATATATCGGCGGGGCCGGCTGAAGCTTTCTTT.

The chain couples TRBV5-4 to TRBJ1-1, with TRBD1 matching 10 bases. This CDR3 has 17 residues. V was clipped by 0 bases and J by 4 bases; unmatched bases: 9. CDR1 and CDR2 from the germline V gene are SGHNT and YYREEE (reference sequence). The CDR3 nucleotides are TGTGCCAGCAGCTTGGCCCGGGACAGGGGCTTGAGCACTGAAGCTTTCTTT. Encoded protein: CASSLARDRGLSTEAFF. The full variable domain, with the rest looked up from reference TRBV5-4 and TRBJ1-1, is ETGVTQSPTHLIKTRGQQVTLRCSSQSGHNTVSWYQQALGQGPQFIFQYYREEENGRGNFPPRFSGLQFPNYSSELNVNALELDDSALYLCASSLARDRGLSTEAFFGQGTRLTVV.

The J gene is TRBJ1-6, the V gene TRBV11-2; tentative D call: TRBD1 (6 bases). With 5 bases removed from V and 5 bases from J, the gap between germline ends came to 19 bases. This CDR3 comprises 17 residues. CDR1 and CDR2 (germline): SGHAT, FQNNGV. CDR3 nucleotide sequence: TGTGCCAGCAGCCCCTGGGGGGGGCCAGGAGATAATTCACCCCTCCACTTT. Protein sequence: CASSPWGGPGDNSPLHF.

The CDR3 region has the DNA TGCGCCAGCAGCTTGGACAGGGTAGAGGACTATGGCTACACCTTC. Its translation is CASSLDRVEDYGYTF. The chain has TRBV5-1 and TRBJ1-2; D is perhaps TRBD1 (6 bases). The V end was cut by 0 bases, the J end by 3 bases, with 12 bases between. Germline assignment: CDR1 SGHRS and CDR2 YFSETQ. The CDR3 has 15 amino acids.

CDR3 loop: CASSPIRQGENLGQFF. CDR3 DNA sequence: TGTGCCAGCAGCCCCATCCGACAGGGGGAAAATCTCGGGCAGTTCTTC. V and J are TRBV11-2 and TRBJ2-1; 9 bases map to TRBD1. Trimming at V came to 5 bases and at J to 12 bases, leaving 17 bases not matched to a gene. This CDR3 has 16 residues. Germline lookup yields CDR1 SGHAT and CDR2 FQNNGV. The whole variable domain, filled in from reference TRBV11-2 and TRBJ2-1, reads EAGVAQSPRYKIIEKRQSVAFWCNPISGHATLYWYQQILGQGPKLLIQFQNNGVVDDSQLPKDRFSAERLKGVDSTLKIQPAKLEDSAVYLCASSPIRQGENLGQFFGPGTRLTVL.

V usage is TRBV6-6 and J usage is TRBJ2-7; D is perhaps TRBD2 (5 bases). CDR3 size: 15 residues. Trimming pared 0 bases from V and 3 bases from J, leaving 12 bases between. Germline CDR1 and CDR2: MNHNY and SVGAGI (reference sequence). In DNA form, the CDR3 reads TGTGCCAGCAGTTACTCGCCCAAGAGGGACTACGAGCAGTACTTC. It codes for CASSYSPKRDYEQYF.

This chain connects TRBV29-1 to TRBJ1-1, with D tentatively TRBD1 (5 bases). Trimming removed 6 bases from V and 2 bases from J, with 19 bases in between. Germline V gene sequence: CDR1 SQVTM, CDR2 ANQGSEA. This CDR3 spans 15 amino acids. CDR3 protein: CSVQPPGQGNTEAFF. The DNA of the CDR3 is TGCAGCGTCCAACCCCCCGGACAAGGAAACACTGAAGCTTTCTTT.

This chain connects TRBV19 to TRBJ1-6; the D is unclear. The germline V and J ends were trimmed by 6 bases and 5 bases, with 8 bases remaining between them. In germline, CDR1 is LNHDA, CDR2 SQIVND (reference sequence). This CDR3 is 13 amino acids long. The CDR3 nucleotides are TGTGCCAGTAGAGCCGAGAATAATTCACCCCTCCACTTT. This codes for CASRAENNSPLHF.